One sample yielded the 10 T cell receptor beta chains listed below, sequenced in a study of cytomegalovirus exposure and HLA in healthy donors. Vbeta (60) and Jbeta (13) primers were used in the PCR. The protocol was immunoSEQ multiplex PCR, while the TCRdb copy is restricted to in-frame clones and leaves out a portion. Among approximately 130,000 clones listed, more than 70% were seen once. Sequences were obtained from PBMCs. The receptors derive from a male donor in good health and CMV-seronegative.

J is TRBJ2-5 and V is TRBV30; perhaps TRBD1 as D (5 bases). Germline CDR1 and CDR2: GTSNPN and SVGIG (reference sequence). Trimming stripped 0 bases from V and 3 bases from J, with 8 bases between. This CDR3 has 13 residues. The CDR3 here is CAWSVRREETQYF. The CDR3 region has the DNA TGTGCCTGGAGTGTACGCAGGGAAGAGACCCAGTACTTC. Full variable domain (rest looked up from reference TRBV30 and TRBJ2-5): SQTIHQWPATLVQPVGSPLSLECTVEGTSNPNLYWYRQAAGRGLQLLFYSVGIGQISSEVPQNLSASRPQDRQFILSSKKLLLSDSGFYLCAWSVRREETQYFGPGTRLLVL.

The chain links TRBV30 to TRBJ1-2; 8 bases fit TRBD1. V shed 3 bases and J 3 bases; nucleotides not matched to a gene: 15. The CDR3 has 17 amino acids. Germline V gene sequence: CDR1 GTSNPN, CDR2 SVGIG (reference sequence). CDR3 sequence: CAWSPPRQGRTDYGYTF. In DNA, the CDR3 is TGTGCCTGGAGCCCGCCGAGACAGGGGCGTACAGACTATGGCTACACCTTC. Full variable domain (rest looked up from reference TRBV30 and TRBJ1-2): SQTIHQWPATLVQPVGSPLSLECTVEGTSNPNLYWYRQAAGRGLQLLFYSVGIGQISSEVPQNLSASRPQDRQFILSSKKLLLSDSGFYLCAWSPPRQGRTDYGYTFGSGTRLTVV.

The V gene is TRBV11-2, the J gene TRBJ2-2; 8 bases are a match to TRBD1. After removal of 6 bases from V and 7 bases from J, the junction contained 10 bases not matched to a gene. In germline, CDR1 is SGHAT, CDR2 FQNNGV. The CDR3 is 15 amino acids. The CDR3 nucleotides are TGTGCCAGCAGTCGCGACAGGGGTTTCGGCGGGGAGCTGTTTTTT. This gives the protein CASSRDRGFGGELFF.

This clone appeared a single time. The rearrangement links TRBV19 to TRBJ1-1, with D possibly being TRBD1 (6 bases). The V and J ends lost 6 bases and 5 bases respectively, with 10 bases between them. The length of the CDR3 is 12 residues. The V gene's germline CDR1 is LNHDA and CDR2 SQIVND (reference sequence). CDR3 region: CASSSRGTEAFF. CDR3 DNA: TGTGCCAGTAGCAGTAGGGGGACTGAAGCTTTCTTT. Looking up the rest from reference TRBV19 and TRBJ1-1 gives the full variable domain: DGGITQSPKYLFRKEGQNVTLSCEQNLNHDAMYWYRQDPGQGLRLIYYSQIVNDFQKGDIAEGYSVSREKKESFPLTVTSAQKNPTAFYLCASSSRGTEAFFGQGTRLTVV.

The chain combines TRBV9 with TRBJ2-1; 12 positions agree with TRBD2. V lost 3 bases to trimming and J lost 0 bases; unmatched junction nucleotides: 4. The CDR3 loop spans 17 amino acids. CDR1 and CDR2 from the germline V gene are SGDLS and YYNGEE. CDR3 residues: CASSAGLAGSSYNEQFF. Here the CDR3 DNA reads TGTGCCAGCAGCGCAGGACTAGCGGGGAGCTCCTACAATGAGCAGTTCTTC.

The rearrangement uses TRBV7-9 and TRBJ2-1; TRBD2 aligns across 10 bases. Per germline, CDR1 SEHNR and CDR2 FQNEAQ (reference sequence). CDR3 length: 15 amino acids. After removal of 5 bases from V and 2 bases from J, the junction contained 3 bases not matched to a gene. As DNA, the CDR3 is TGTGCCAGCAGCATCAGCGGGGGGGCCTACAATGAGCAGTTCTTC. Translating it yields CASSISGGAYNEQFF.

The V gene is TRBV15, the J gene TRBJ1-5; no clear D gene. V was trimmed by 0 bases and J by 0 bases, leaving 9 bases between them. The CDR3 has 16 residues. Per germline, CDR1 LNHNV and CDR2 YYDKDF (reference sequence). CDR3 nucleotide sequence: TGTGCCACCAGCAGAGAATTCGTCCGTAGCAATCAGCCCCAGCATTTT. Translation gives CATSREFVRSNQPQHF.

In its sample, this clone was seen once. V is TRBV4-3 and J is TRBJ1-3; no clear D. V was shortened by 0 bases and J by 4 bases, with 16 bases between the two germline ends. The CDR3 extends over 17 amino acids. Germline CDR1 reads LGHNA; CDR2 reads YSLEER. This CDR3 reads CASSQDLSRLTGNTIYF. For the CDR3, the DNA is TGCGCCAGCAGCCAAGATCTTAGCAGATTAACAGGAAACACCATATATTTT.

Regarding this clone: Mismatch with germline at one junction end may stem from a read error. This rearrangement joins TRBV7-2 to TRBJ2-3; TRBD1 matches 10 bases. Germline V gives CDR1 SGHTA, CDR2 FQGNSA. The CDR3 sequence is 12 residues long. CDR3 sequence: CASSARQGARVF. The CDR3 DNA is TGTGCCAGCAGCGCCAGACAGGGGGCGCGGGTTTTT. The complete variable domain, with remaining parts taken from reference TRBV7-2 and TRBJ2-3, reads GAGVSQSPSNKVTEKGKDVELRCDPISGHTALYWYRQSLGQGLEFLIYFQGNSAPDKSGLPSDRFSAERTGGSVSTLTIQRTQQEDSAVYLCASSARQGARVFGPGTRLTVL.

CDR3 amino acids: CASSLVGGQETQYF. As DNA, the CDR3 is TGTGCCAGCAGCTTAGTCGGCGGCCAAGAGACCCAGTACTTC. The chain couples TRBV7-9 to TRBJ2-5; D not resolved. The CDR3 runs 14 residues. Trimming took 1 base from V and 1 from J, leaving 7 bases between them. Germline assignment: CDR1 SEHNR and CDR2 FQNEAQ (reference sequence).